The subject of this entry is one TCR beta chain. Its antigen is unknown. The sample belongs to a study of cytomegalovirus exposure and HLA in healthy donors. Points from the study as a whole: The study recorded about 150 TCR beta chains that were cytomegalovirus-associated. HLA alleles were associated with around 17,000 TCR beta sequences in a later analysis at 0.05 false discovery rate. Researchers reported in a later analysis that a missense DCLRE1C variant was tied to TCR beta V- and J-gene trimming.

The CDR3 sequence is 15 residues long. The V segment lost 3 bases and the J segment 6 bases; nucleotides outside the gene matches: 9. Germline values: CDR1 MNHNS, CDR2 SASEGT. Amplification used 60 Vbeta primers and 13 Jbeta primers. Assay used: immunoSEQ multiplex PCR; TCRdb lists only in-frame clones, some missing. The sample yields about 160,000 clones, around 72% seen once. V is TRBV6-1 and J is TRBJ2-7, with 9 positions matching TRBD1. This TCR was sampled from a man aged 35 to 55 in good health and CMV-seropositive. The sample taken for sequencing was PBMCs. For the CDR3, the DNA is TGTGCCAGCAGTGACCCGGGACAGGGAGGGTTCGAGCAGTACTTC. Its translation is CASSDPGQGGFEQYF.